A single sample gave rise to the 9 T cell receptor beta chains below, sequenced in a study of blood T cell repertoires in COVID-19. Assay: immunoSEQ multiplex PCR; the TCRdb copy retains only in-frame clones and omits some. The table records hundreds of thousands of clones, 86% of them present only once. Sequences were obtained from PBMCs or T cells enriched from blood (not recorded which). These receptors all come from a woman aged 45 to 65 in a cohort exposed to, infected with or recovered from COVID-19 (not recorded which).

This chain uses TRBV24-1 with TRBJ2-2, with 8 positions matching TRBD1. V shed 12 bases, J shed 2 bases, and the junction held 16 bases outside the gene matches. The CDR3 totals 17 residues. Germline CDR1 and CDR2: KGHDR and SFDVKD. The DNA of the CDR3 is TGTGCCGCGAGGGCCAAAGACAGGGGAAGAAACACCGGGGAGCTGTTTTTT. This encodes CAARAKDRGRNTGELFF.

The chain has TRBV24-1 and TRBJ2-3; D possibly corresponds to TRBD2 (5 bases). The CDR3 runs to 18 residues. V was clipped by 4 bases and J by 0 bases, with 19 bases between them. Looked up from germline, CDR1 is KGHDR and CDR2 is SFDVKD. CDR3 in amino acids: CATSEYPGTPSSTDTQYF. CDR3 DNA: TGTGCCACCAGTGAATATCCGGGAACCCCCTCTAGCACAGATACGCAGTATTTT.

The CDR3, as DNA: TGTGCCTTCGGACAGGGAAACTCTGGAAACACCATATATTTT. Translation: CAFGQGNSGNTIYF. V and J are TRBV30 and TRBJ1-3; 8 bases align to TRBD1. This CDR3 is built from 14 residues. The V gene's germline CDR1 is GTSNPN and CDR2 SVGIG (reference sequence). Germline trimming cut 7 bases from V and 0 bases from J; bases unmatched to any gene: 5. Together with reference TRBV30 and TRBJ1-3, the CDR3 gives the full variable domain: SQTIHQWPATLVQPVGSPLSLECTVEGTSNPNLYWYRQAAGRGLQLLFYSVGIGQISSEVPQNLSASRPQDRQFILSSKKLLLSDSGFYLCAFGQGNSGNTIYFGEGSWLTVV.

The rearrangement uses TRBV7-2 and TRBJ2-1; TRBD1 matches at 11 bases. CDR1 is SGHTA, CDR2 FQGNSA, per germline. The CDR3 consists of 15 residues. After removal of 7 bases from V and 0 bases from J, the junction contained 2 bases not matched to a gene. The CDR3 nucleotides read TGTGCCAGCACCGGGACAGGGGGCTCCTACAATGAGCAGTTCTTC. Protein product: CASTGTGGSYNEQFF.

V is TRBV30 and J is TRBJ2-6; the D is unclear. Trimming took off 0 bases at V and 2 bases at J, with 5 bases between the two ends. Germline CDR1 and CDR2: GTSNPN and SVGIG (reference sequence). The CDR3 runs to 14 residues. The CDR3 bases are TGTGCCTGGAGTGTCCGGGCTGGGGCCAACGTCCTGACTTTC. Translating gives CAWSVRAGANVLTF.

The chain has TRBV3-1 (or the pseudogene TRBV3-2) and TRBJ2-7; tentatively, D is TRBD1 (6 bases). The germline V gene has CDR1 LGHDT and CDR2 YNNKEL (reference sequence). This CDR3 has 14 residues. Trimming took off 1 base at V and 2 bases at J, with 9 bases between the two ends. The CDR3 region is CASSQGDNTYEQYF. The CDR3, as DNA: TGTGCCAGCAGCCAAGGGGACAATACCTACGAGCAGTACTTC.

V is TRBV5-1 and J is TRBJ2-5; 9 nucleotides match TRBD1. CDR3 length: 13 amino acids. The germline CDR1 and CDR2 sequences are SGHRS and YFSETQ. Trimming at V came to 6 bases and at J to 5 bases, leaving 5 bases not matched to a gene. CDR3 protein: CASTWTGDETQYF. The CDR3, as DNA: TGCGCCAGCACCTGGACAGGGGACGAGACCCAGTACTTC.

The chain employs TRBV4-2 and TRBJ1-2; D unresolved. From germline, CDR1 is LGHNA and CDR2 YNFKEQ. Trimming took 0 bases from V and 5 from J, leaving 13 bases between them. The length of the CDR3 is 15 residues. CDR3: CASSQEEGVRYGYTF. The CDR3 nucleotides are TGTGCCAGCAGCCAAGAGGAGGGCGTGAGGTATGGCTACACCTTC.

This chain joins TRBV5-4 and TRBJ2-3; D possibly corresponds to TRBD2 (5 bases). This CDR3 has 14 residues. Germline V gene lookup returns CDR1 SGHNT and CDR2 YYREEE (reference sequence). Trimming took off 2 bases at V and 2 bases at J, with 9 bases between the two ends. The CDR3 region is CASSFEGPTDTQYF. The CDR3 DNA follows: TGTGCCAGCAGCTTCGAGGGCCCCACAGATACGCAGTATTTT.